This TCR beta chain was identified during a study of cytomegalovirus exposure and HLA in healthy donors. General study points: Over 15,000 TCR beta sequences were associated with HLA alleles at 0.05 false discovery rate in a later analysis.

Per the germline V gene, CDR1 is KGHSH and CDR2 is LQKENI. Trimming pared 5 bases from V and 1 base from J, leaving 14 bases between. The CDR3 length is 15 residues. Researchers ran the PCR with 60 Vbeta and 13 Jbeta primers. Here immunoSEQ multiplex PCR was the method, and the copy in TCRdb shows in-frame clones only, minus some. The table has around 130,000 clones, around 80% seen once. On this clone: Its specificity is unknown.

The sequence derives from a man aged 45-65 years in good health and CMV-seronegative. The sample taken for sequencing was PBMCs. The chain carries TRBV18 and TRBJ1-1; D gene ambiguous. The CDR3 DNA sequence: TGTGCCAGCTCAATGCAGGAGGTGACGAACACTGAAGCTTTCTTT. Encoded protein: CASSMQEVTNTEAFF.